This entry features one T cell receptor beta chain sequence. No antigen is known for it. The data were produced by immunoSEQ multiplex PCR, yet TCRdb's version contains in-frame clones alone and is incomplete. Counted here are approximately 81,000 clones, 83% occurring once; the ten biggest clones make up about 1.3%. V lost 5 bases to trimming and J lost 0 bases; unmatched junction nucleotides: 8. Germline CDR1 is SGHAT and CDR2 is FQNNGV. The CDR3 spans 17 residues. These data come from a study of T cell responses to AZD1222 COVID-19 vaccine. Findings of the study overall: Possibly, clonal diversity was underestimated; donors were largely white British and included more females.

This sequence was found in an adult who received the AZD1222 COVID-19 vaccine. The V and J genes are TRBV11-2 and TRBJ2-3, with TRBD2 matching 10 bases. The sequences come from peripheral blood, collected 28 days after the second AZD1222 dose. The CDR3 is CASSISGRATSTDTQYF. The CDR3 DNA reads TGTGCCAGCAGCATCAGCGGGAGGGCTACTAGCACAGATACGCAGTATTTT.